One sample yielded the 6 T cell receptor beta chains listed below, sequenced in a study of blood T cell repertoires in COVID-19. Sequencing was performed with immunoSEQ multiplex PCR; in TCRdb, only in-frame clones are kept and a portion is missing. The repertoire holds 75,000 to 100,000 clones, with 86% as singletons. Source material: peripheral blood. These receptors came from a woman older than 75 with acute or convalescent COVID-19.

The gene calls are TRBV6-5 and TRBJ2-7, with TRBD2 identical over 13 bases. The germline CDR1 and CDR2 sequences are MNHEY and SVGAGI. The CDR3 length is 15 residues. V was clipped by 5 bases and J by 2 bases; unmatched bases: 3. Written as DNA, the CDR3 is TGTGCCAGCAGTAGACTAGCGGGGGGCGCCTACGAGCAGTACTTC. It specifies CASSRLAGGAYEQYF.

The chain uses TRBV5-1 and TRBJ2-5; 7 nucleotides align to TRBD2. Trimming took 0 bases from V and 2 from J; bases not matched to a gene: 10. The CDR3 has 17 amino acids. Germline CDR1 SGHRS, CDR2 YFSETQ. The DNA of the CDR3 is TGCGCCAGCAGCTTGGGTACTGGCGGGGGACCACAAGAGACCCAGTACTTC. Amino acid sequence: CASSLGTGGGPQETQYF.

The J gene is TRBJ2-3, the V gene TRBV18; no reliable D call. The CDR3 is 17 amino acids. Trimming left V 3 bases short and J 0 bases short, with 16 bases between. Germline CDR1 reads KGHSH; CDR2 reads LQKENI. Here the CDR3 DNA reads TGTGCCAGCTCACCCCCCCAAGACATCACTAGCACAGATACGCAGTATTTT. Its protein is CASSPPQDITSTDTQYF. Variable domain in full (rest from reference TRBV18 and TRBJ2-3): NAGVMQNPRHLVRRRGQEARLRCSPMKGHSHVYWYRQLPEEGLKFMVYLQKENIIDESGMPKERFSAEFPKEGPSILRIQQVVRGDSAAYFCASSPPQDITSTDTQYFGPGTRLTVL.

In nucleotides, the CDR3 is TGTGCCAAATCCCCGGGACAGGGCTACAATGAGCAGTTCTTC. This translates into CAKSPGQGYNEQFF. The genes are TRBV2 and TRBJ2-1, with TRBD1 matching 9 bases. J gave up 3 bases and V 10 bases, and 7 bases lay outside the gene matches. CDR3 length: 14 amino acids. CDR1 and CDR2 from the germline V gene are SNHLY and FYNNEI.

The genes are TRBV7-3 and TRBJ1-1; the match to TRBD1 covers 11 bases. CDR3 length equals 14 residues. Germline values: CDR1 SGHTA, CDR2 FQGTGA. J lost 11 bases, V lost 5 bases, and 10 bases had no gene match. The CDR3 reads CASSPGTGGKYAFF. The CDR3 nucleotides are TGTGCCAGCAGCCCCGGGACAGGGGGAAAGTATGCTTTCTTT.

The rearrangement uses TRBV5-1 and TRBJ2-3; possibly TRBD1 for D (6 bases). This CDR3 spans 16 amino acids. Germline assignment: CDR1 SGHRS and CDR2 YFSETQ. Trimming stripped 0 bases from V and 0 bases from J, with 11 bases between. The CDR3 coding sequence is TGCGCCAGCAGCTTGGCTACAGGGCCGAGCACAGATACGCAGTATTTT. It specifies CASSLATGPSTDTQYF. Filled out from reference TRBV5-1 and TRBJ2-3, the complete variable domain reads KAGVTQTPRYLIKTRGQQVTLSCSPISGHRSVSWYQQTPGQGLQFLFEYFSETQRNKGNFPGRFSGRQFSNSRSEMNVSTLELGDSALYLCASSLATGPSTDTQYFGPGTRLTVL.